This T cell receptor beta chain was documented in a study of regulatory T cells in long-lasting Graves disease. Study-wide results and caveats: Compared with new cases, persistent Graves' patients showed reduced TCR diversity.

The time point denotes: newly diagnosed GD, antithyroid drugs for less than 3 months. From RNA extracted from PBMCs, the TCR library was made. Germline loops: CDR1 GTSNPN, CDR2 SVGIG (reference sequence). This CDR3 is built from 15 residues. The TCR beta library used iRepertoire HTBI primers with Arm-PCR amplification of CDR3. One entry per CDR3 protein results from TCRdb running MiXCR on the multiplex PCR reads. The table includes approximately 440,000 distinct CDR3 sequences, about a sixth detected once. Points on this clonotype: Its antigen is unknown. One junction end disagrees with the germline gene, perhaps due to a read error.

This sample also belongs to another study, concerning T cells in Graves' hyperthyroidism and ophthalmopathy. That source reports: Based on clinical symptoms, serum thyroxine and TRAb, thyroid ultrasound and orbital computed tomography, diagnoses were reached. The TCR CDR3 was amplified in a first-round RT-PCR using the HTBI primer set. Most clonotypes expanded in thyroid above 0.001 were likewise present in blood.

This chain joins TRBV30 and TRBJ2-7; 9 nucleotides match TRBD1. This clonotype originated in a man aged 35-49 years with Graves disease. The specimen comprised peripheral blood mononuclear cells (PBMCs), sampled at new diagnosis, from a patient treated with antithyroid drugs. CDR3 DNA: TGTGCTTGGAGTACGGGACAGGGAACCGTCGACGAGCAGTACTTC. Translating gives CAWSTGQGTVDEQYF.